This T cell receptor (beta chain) was sequenced during a study of sequential checkpoint blockade in melanoma. As to treatment: randomized to nivolumab then ipilimumab (arm A) or the reverse (arm B). From thawed PBMCs, live CD3+CD8+ cells negative for CD19 and CD56 were sorted. This CDR3 is 13 amino acids long. Looked up from germline, CDR1 is SEHNR and CDR2 is FQNEAQ (reference sequence). Trimming stripped 6 bases from V and 1 base from J, with 10 bases between. Profiling relied on immunoSEQ multiplex PCR, and the TCRdb table lists in-frame clones only, not all of them. The sample consists of about 8,200 clones, almost 60% of them appearing once.

This specimen consisted of CD8+ T cells sorted from blood (inferred from file names), obtained from a patient given nivolumab and ipilimumab in sequence. The TCR was taken from a human donor with melanoma. The chain carries TRBV7-9 and TRBJ2-7; D unclear. The CDR3 protein is CASRATESYEQYF. The CDR3, as DNA: TGTGCCAGCAGAGCTACAGAATCCTACGAGCAGTACTTC.